The rows below give T cell receptor beta chains drawn from one sample of a study of OX40 agonist ivuxolimab in advanced cancers. TCRdb's table, derived via immunoSEQ multiplex PCR, lists solely in-frame clones and lacks some. The repertoire holds 70,000 to 85,000 clones, with nearly 95% as singletons. The sample consisted of CD4+ or CD8+ T cells sorted from blood, taken in a trial of the OX40 agonist ivuxolimab. All receptors derive from an adult with an advanced solid tumor such as melanoma, head and neck, liver or kidney cancer. CDR3s include the opening cysteine and the closing phenylalanine or tryptophan. D genes are given only for firm matches. Where a row states a size, it is once, few, many or the class of an expanded clone; other rows omit it.

D	size	V	J	CDR3	DNA
NA	NA	TRBV19	TRBJ2-3	CASSFGDTQYF	TGTGCCAGTAGTTTTGGAGATACGCAGTATTTT
NA	NA	TRBV28	TRBJ1-1	CASSFELLNTEAFF	TGTGCCAGCAGTTTCGAGTTGTTGAACACTGAAGCTTTCTTT
TRBD1	NA	TRBV27	TRBJ2-7	CASSYRQGKITTRAYEQYF	TGTGCCAGCAGCTATCGACAGGGTAAAATTACGACGCGAGCCTACGAGCAGTACTTC
NA	NA	TRBV9	TRBJ2-5	CASSVDGTVQETQYF	TGTGCCAGCAGCGTAGATGGCACAGTCCAAGAGACCCAGTACTTC
NA	NA	TRBV9	TRBJ2-3	CASSGGTLTDTQYF	TGTGCCAGCAGCGGAGGGACACTGACAGATACGCAGTATTTT
TRBD1	once	TRBV10-2	TRBJ1-1	CASRNRGLHTEAFF	TGCGCCAGCAGAAACAGGGGGCTTCACACTGAAGCTTTCTTT
NA	NA	TRBV11-2	TRBJ2-7	CASSSRISYEQYF	TGTGCCAGCAGCTCCCGTATCTCCTACGAGCAGTACTTC
NA	NA	TRBV6-1	TRBJ2-7	CASSELSSYEQYF	TGTGCCAGCAGTGAACTTAGCTCCTACGAGCAGTACTTC
TRBD1	NA	TRBV30	TRBJ2-7	CAWSVTGNEQYF	TGTGCCTGGAGCGTGACAGGGAACGAGCAGTACTTC
TRBD1	NA	TRBV7-9	TRBJ2-1	CASSLGDRDNEQFF	TGTGCCAGCAGCTTAGGGGACAGGGACAATGAGCAGTTCTTC
NA	NA	TRBV14	TRBJ1-4	CASSPDMVPNEKLFF	TGTGCCAGCAGCCCGGACATGGTTCCTAATGAAAAACTGTTTTTT
NA	NA	TRBV11-2	TRBJ2-3	CASSLVSDTQYF	TGTGCCAGCAGCTTAGTTTCAGATACGCAGTATTTT
NA	once	TRBV7-2	TRBJ2-7	CASSPDGYEQYF	TGTGCCAGCAGCCCCGACGGCTACGAGCAGTACTTC
TRBD1	NA	TRBV13	TRBJ2-1	CASSLVLRGTGGSDEQFF	TGTGCCAGCAGCTTAGTCCTGCGAGGGACAGGGGGTTCAGATGAGCAGTTCTTC
NA	NA	TRBV4-1	TRBJ2-7	CASSQDLGGSELTYEQYF	TGCGCCAGCAGCCAAGATCTAGGGGGTAGCGAGCTTACCTACGAGCAGTACTTC
NA	NA	TRBV12-2	TRBJ2-7	CASRLAGRTGKSLDEQYF	TGTGCAAGTCGCTTAGCGGGGAGGACAGGGAAAAGCTTGGACGAGCAGTACTTC
TRBD2	NA	TRBV7-2	TRBJ2-1	CASSSGLAAYNEQFF	TGTGCCAGCAGCTCCGGACTAGCGGCGTACAATGAGCAGTTCTTC
NA	NA	TRBV6-1	TRBJ1-2	CASSEALRWRNYGYTF	TGTGCCAGCAGTGAAGCGCTTCGTTGGCGTAACTATGGCTACACCTTC
NA	NA	TRBV7-3	TRBJ2-1	CASSLDGYNEQFF	TGTGCCAGCAGCCTAGATGGGTACAATGAGCAGTTCTTC
NA	NA	TRBV9	TRBJ2-4	CASSPNDLNIQYF	TGTGCCAGCAGCCCGAATGACCTAAACATTCAGTACTTC
TRBD1	NA	TRBV28	TRBJ2-7	CASTDQGQTSYEQYF	TGTGCCAGCACCGATCAGGGACAGACCTCCTACGAGCAGTACTTC
TRBD2	NA	TRBV7-9	TRBJ2-5	CASSSGTTYQETQYF	TGTGCCAGCAGCTCCGGGACTACGTACCAAGAGACCCAGTACTTC
NA	NA	TRBV28	TRBJ2-7	CASSLLSHREEQYF	TGTGCCAGCAGTTTACTCTCTCACCGGGAGGAGCAGTACTTC
TRBD1	NA	TRBV19	TRBJ2-7	CASRPGTGTYEQYF	TGTGCCAGTAGACCCGGGACAGGGACTTACGAGCAGTACTTC
NA	NA	TRBV6-1	TRBJ2-7	CASQGQTYEQYF	TGTGCCAGCCAGGGTCAAACCTACGAGCAGTACTTC
TRBD2	NA	TRBV4-2	TRBJ2-7	CASSRTSGGPYEQYF	TGTGCCAGCAGCCGAACCAGCGGGGGACCCTACGAGCAGTACTTC
NA	NA	TRBV5-5	TRBJ1-1	CASSLESRENTEAFF	TGTGCCAGCAGCTTGGAATCCCGAGAGAACACTGAAGCTTTCTTT
NA	NA	TRBV30	TRBJ2-5	CAWMFRGETQYF	TGTGCCTGGATGTTCAGGGGTGAGACCCAGTACTTC
NA	NA	TRBV15	TRBJ1-1	CATSRDRSMNTEAFF	TGTGCCACCAGCAGAGATCGGTCCATGAACACTGAAGCTTTCTTT
NA	NA	TRBV27	TRBJ2-7	CASSLSVIGLYEQYF	TGTGCCAGCAGCCTAAGTGTGATAGGCCTCTACGAGCAGTACTTC
NA	NA	TRBV7-9	TRBJ1-2	CASSYDGYGYTF	TGTGCCAGCAGCTACGATGGCTATGGCTACACCTTC
NA	NA	TRBV6-1	TRBJ1-2	CASSDTHSGREVGYTF	TGTGCCAGCAGTGACACCCACTCTGGACGGGAAGTGGGCTACACCTTC
TRBD1	NA	TRBV27	TRBJ1-1	CASSLSMTGAEAFF	TGTGCCAGCAGTTTATCAATGACAGGGGCTGAAGCTTTCTTT
NA	once	TRBV28	TRBJ2-7	CASSLLGTAGGFVEQYF	TGTGCCAGCAGCCTCTTAGGGACTGCAGGGGGTTTTGTCGAGCAGTACTTC
NA	NA	TRBV7-9	TRBJ2-5	CASSFSGQGNQETQYF	TGTGCCAGCAGCTTCTCCGGGCAGGGAAATCAAGAGACCCAGTACTTC
NA	NA	TRBV9	TRBJ1-4	CASSVGLADNEKLFF	TGTGCCAGCAGCGTAGGTTTGGCAGACAATGAAAAACTGTTTTTT